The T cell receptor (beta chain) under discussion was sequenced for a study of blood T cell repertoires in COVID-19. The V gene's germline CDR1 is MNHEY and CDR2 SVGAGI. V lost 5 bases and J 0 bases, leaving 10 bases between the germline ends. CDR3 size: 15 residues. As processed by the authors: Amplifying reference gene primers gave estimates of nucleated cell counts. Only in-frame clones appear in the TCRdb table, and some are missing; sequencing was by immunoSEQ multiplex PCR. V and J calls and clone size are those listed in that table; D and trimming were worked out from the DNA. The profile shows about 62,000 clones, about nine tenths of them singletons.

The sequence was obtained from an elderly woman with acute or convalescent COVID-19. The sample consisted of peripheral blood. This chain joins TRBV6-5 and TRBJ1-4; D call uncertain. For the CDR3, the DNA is TGTGCCAGCAGTCCGCGTCTTGCAACTAATGAAAAACTGTTTTTT. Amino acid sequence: CASSPRLATNEKLFF.